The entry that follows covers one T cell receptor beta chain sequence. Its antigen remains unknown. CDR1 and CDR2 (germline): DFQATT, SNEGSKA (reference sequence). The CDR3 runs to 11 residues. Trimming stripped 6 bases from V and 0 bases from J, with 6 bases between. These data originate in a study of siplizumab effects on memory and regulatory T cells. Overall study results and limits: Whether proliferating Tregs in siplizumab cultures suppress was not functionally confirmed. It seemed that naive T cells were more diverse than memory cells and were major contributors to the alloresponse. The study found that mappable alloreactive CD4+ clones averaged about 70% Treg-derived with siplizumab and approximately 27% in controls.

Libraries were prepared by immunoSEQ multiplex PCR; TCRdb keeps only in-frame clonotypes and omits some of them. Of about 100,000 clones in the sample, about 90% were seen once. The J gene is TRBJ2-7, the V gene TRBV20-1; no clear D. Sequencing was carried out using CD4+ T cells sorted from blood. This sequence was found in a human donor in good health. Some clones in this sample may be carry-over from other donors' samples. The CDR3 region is CSAASSYEQYF. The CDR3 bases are TGCAGTGCCGCGAGCTCCTACGAGCAGTACTTC.